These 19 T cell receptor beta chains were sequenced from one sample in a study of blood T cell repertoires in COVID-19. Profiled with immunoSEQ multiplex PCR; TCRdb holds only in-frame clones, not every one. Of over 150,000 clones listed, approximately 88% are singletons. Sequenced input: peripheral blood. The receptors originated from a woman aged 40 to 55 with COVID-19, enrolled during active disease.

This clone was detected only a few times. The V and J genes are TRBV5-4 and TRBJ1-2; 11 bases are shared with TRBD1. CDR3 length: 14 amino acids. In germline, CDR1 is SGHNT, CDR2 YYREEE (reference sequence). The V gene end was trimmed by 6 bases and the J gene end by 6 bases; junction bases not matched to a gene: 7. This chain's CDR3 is CASIRTGGNDGYTF. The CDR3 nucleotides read TGTGCCAGCATCAGGACAGGGGGCAATGATGGCTACACCTTC. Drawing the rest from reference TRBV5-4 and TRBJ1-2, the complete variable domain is ETGVTQSPTHLIKTRGQQVTLRCSSQSGHNTVSWYQQALGQGPQFIFQYYREEENGRGNFPPRFSGLQFPNYSSELNVNALELDDSALYLCASIRTGGNDGYTFGSGTRLTVV.

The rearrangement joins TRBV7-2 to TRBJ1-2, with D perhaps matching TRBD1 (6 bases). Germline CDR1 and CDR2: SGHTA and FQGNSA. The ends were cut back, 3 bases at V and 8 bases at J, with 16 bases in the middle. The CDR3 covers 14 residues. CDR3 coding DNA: TGTGCCAGCAGCTTTCGGGGGGGGCCGGACGGCTACACCTTC. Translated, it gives CASSFRGGPDGYTF. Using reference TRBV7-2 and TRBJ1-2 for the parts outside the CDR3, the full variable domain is GAGVSQSPSNKVTEKGKDVELRCDPISGHTALYWYRQSLGQGLEFLIYFQGNSAPDKSGLPSDRFSAERTGGSVSTLTIQRTQQEDSAVYLCASSFRGGPDGYTFGSGTRLTVV.

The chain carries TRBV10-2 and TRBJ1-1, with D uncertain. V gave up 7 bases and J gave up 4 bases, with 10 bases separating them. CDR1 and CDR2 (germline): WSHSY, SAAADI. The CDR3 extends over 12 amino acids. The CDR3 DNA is TGCGCCAGCACCCTCGGGAGCACTGAAGCTTTCTTT. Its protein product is CASTLGSTEAFF.

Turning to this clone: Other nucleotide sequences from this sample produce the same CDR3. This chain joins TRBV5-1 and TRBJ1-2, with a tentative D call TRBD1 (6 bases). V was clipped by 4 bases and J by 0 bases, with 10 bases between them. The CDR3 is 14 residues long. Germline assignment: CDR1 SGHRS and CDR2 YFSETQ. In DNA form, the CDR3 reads TGCGCCAGCAGCCCGGACAGAACTAACTATGGCTACACCTTC. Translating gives CASSPDRTNYGYTF.

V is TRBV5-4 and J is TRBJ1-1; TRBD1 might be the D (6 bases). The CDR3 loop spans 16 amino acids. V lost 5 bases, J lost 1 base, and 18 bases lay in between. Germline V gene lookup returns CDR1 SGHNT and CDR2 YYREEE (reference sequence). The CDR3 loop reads CASSPANRAANTEAFF. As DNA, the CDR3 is TGTGCCAGCAGTCCCGCGAACAGGGCTGCGAACACTGAAGCTTTCTTT.

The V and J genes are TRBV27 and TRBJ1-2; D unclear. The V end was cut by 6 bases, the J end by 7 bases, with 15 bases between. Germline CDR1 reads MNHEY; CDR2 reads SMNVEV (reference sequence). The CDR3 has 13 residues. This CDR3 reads CASSPTYSGGYTF. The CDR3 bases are TGTGCCAGCAGCCCCACGTATAGTGGTGGCTACACCTTC.

In DNA, the CDR3 is TGTGCCAGCAGCTTGGTCACGGGTTTCTACGCTGAAGCTTTCTTT. Amino acids: CASSLVTGFYAEAFF. The chain has TRBV5-5 and TRBJ1-1; no clear D gene. This CDR3 is 15 amino acids long. The V and J ends lost 0 bases and 6 bases respectively, with 15 bases between them. From germline, CDR1 is SGHKS and CDR2 YYEKEE (reference sequence).

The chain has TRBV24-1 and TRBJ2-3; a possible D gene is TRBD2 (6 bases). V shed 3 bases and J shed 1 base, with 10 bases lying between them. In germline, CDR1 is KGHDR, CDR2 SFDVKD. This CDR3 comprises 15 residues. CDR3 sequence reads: CATSDPPGGTDTQYF. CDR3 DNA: TGTGCCACCAGTGATCCCCCGGGGGGCACAGATACGCAGTATTTT.

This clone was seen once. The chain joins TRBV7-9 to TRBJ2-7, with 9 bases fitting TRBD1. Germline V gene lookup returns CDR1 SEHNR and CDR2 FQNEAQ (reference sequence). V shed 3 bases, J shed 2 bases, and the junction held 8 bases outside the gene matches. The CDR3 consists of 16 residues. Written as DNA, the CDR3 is TGTGCCAGCAGCTTCAGGCTGGACAGGGGAACCTACGAGCAGTACTTC. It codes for CASSFRLDRGTYEQYF.

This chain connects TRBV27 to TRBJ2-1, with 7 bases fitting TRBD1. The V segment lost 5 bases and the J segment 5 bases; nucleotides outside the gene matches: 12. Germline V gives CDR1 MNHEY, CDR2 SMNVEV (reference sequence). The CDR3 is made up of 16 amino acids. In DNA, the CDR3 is TGTGCCAGCAGTGTTTCCCTAGGGGACAGAGACAATGAGCAGTTCTTC. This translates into CASSVSLGDRDNEQFF.

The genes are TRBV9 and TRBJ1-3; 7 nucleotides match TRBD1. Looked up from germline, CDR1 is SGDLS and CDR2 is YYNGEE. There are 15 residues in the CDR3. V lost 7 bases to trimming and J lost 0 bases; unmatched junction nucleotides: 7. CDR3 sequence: CASGFTGVSGNTIYF. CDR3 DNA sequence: TGTGCCAGCGGATTCACAGGGGTCTCTGGAAACACCATATATTTT.

The CDR3 coding sequence is TGTGCCAGCTCACCGGCCCGGACAGGGAGGGGCAATGAGCAGTTCTTC. It codes for CASSPARTGRGNEQFF. The rearrangement joins TRBV18 to TRBJ2-1; possibly TRBD1 for D (8 bases). CDR3 length: 16 amino acids. The germline gives CDR1 KGHSH, CDR2 LQKENI. Trimming left V 3 bases short and J 6 bases short, with 18 bases between.

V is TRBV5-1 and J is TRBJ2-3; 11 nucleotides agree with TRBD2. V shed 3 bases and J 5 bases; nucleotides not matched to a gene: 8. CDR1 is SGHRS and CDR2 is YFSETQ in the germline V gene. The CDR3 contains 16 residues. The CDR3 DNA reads TGCGCCAGCAGCTCCCACCCCGGGACTAGCGGAGATACGCAGTATTTT. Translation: CASSSHPGTSGDTQYF.

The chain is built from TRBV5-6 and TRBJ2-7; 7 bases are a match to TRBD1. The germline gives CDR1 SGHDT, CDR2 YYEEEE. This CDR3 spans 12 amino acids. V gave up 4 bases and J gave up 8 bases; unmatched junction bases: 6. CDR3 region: CASSPNRGKQYF. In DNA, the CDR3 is TGTGCCAGCAGCCCCAACAGGGGCAAGCAGTACTTC.

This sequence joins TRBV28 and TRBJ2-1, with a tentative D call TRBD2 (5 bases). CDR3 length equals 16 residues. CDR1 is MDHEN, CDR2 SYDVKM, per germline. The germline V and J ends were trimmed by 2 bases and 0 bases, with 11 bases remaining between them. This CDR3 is CASSLVRGSSYNEQFF. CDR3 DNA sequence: TGTGCCAGCAGTTTAGTTCGGGGAAGCTCCTACAATGAGCAGTTCTTC.

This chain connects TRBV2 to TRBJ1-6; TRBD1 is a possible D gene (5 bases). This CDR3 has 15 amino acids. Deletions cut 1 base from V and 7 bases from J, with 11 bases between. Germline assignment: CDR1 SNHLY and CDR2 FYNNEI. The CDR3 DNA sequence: TGTGCCAGCAGTGAAGGGGGCGCTGGAAATTCACCCCTCCACTTT. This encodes CASSEGGAGNSPLHF. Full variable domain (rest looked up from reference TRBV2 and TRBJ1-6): EPEVTQTPSHQVTQMGQEVILRCVPISNHLYFYWYRQILGQKVEFLVSFYNNEISEKSEIFDDQFSVERPDGSNFTLKIRSTKLEDSAMYFCASSEGGAGNSPLHFGNGTRLTVT.

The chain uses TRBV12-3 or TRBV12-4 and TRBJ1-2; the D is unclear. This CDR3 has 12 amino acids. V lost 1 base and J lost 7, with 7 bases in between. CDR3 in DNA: TGTGCCAGCAGTTTAGGGAGTCTTGGCTACACCTTC. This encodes CASSLGSLGYTF.

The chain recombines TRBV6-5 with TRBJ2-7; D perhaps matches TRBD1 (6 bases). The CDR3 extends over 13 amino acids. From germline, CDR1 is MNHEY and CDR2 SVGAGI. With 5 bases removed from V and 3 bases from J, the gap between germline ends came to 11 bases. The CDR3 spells CASSPRTDYEQYF. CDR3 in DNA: TGTGCCAGCAGTCCGAGGACAGACTACGAGCAGTACTTC.

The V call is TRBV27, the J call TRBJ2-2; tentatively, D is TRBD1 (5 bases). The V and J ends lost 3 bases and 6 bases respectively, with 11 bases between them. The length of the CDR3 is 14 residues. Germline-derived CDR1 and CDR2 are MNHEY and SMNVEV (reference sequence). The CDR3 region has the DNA TGTGCCAGCAGTTTCCCTGGGGCGGCCGGGGAGCTGTTTTTT. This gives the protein CASSFPGAAGELFF.